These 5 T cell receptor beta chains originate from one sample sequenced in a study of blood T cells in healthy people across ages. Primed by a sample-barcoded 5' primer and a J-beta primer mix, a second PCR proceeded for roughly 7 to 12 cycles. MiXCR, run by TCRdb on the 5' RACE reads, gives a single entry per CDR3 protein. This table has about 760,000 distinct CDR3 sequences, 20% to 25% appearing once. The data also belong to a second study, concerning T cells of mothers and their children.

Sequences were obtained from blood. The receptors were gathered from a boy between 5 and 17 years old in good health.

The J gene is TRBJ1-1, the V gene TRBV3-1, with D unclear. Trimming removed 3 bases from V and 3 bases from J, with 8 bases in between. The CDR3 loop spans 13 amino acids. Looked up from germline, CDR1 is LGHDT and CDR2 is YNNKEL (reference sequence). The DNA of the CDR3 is TGTGCCAGCAGCCAGGTGAAGGACACTGAAGCTTTCTTT. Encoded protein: CASSQVKDTEAFF.

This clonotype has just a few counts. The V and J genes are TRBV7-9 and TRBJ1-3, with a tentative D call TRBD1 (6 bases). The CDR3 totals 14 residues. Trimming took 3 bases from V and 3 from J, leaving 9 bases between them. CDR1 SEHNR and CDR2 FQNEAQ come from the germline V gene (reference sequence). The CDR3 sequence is CASSLGQDGNTIYF. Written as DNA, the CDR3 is TGTGCCAGCAGCTTGGGACAAGATGGAAACACCATATATTTT.

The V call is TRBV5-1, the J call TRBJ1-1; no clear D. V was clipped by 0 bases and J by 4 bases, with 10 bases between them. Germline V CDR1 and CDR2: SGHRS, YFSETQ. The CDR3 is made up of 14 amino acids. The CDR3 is CASSLGGSTTEAFF. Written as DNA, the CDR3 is TGCGCCAGCAGCTTGGGGGGATCAACCACTGAAGCTTTCTTT.

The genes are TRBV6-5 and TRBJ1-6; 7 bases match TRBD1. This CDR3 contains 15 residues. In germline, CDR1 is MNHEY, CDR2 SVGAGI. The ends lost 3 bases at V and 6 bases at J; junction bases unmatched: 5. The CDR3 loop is CASSYKGAGNSPLHF. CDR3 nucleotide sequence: TGTGCCAGCAGTTATAAGGGGGCGGGTAATTCACCCCTCCACTTT.

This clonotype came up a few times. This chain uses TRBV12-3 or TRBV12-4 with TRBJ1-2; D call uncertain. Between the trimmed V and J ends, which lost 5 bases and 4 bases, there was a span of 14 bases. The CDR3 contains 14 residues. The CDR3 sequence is CASSPPAVIYGYTF. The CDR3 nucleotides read TGTGCCAGCAGTCCCCCGGCGGTGATCTATGGCTACACCTTC.